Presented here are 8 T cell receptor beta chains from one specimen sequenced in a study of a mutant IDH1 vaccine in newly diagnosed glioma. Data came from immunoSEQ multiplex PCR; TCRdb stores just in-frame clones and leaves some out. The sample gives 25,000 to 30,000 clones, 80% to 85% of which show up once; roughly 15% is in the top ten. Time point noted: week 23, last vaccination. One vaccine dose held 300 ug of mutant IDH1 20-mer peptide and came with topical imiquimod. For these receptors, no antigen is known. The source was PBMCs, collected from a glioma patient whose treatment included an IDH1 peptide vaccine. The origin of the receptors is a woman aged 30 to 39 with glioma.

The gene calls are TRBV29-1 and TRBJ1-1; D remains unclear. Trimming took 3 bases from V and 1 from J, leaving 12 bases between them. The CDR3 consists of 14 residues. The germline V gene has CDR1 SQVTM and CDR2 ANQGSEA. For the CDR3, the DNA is TGCAGCGTTGAGTCGCGGGCCAGGAACACTGAAGCTTTCTTT. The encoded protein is CSVESRARNTEAFF.

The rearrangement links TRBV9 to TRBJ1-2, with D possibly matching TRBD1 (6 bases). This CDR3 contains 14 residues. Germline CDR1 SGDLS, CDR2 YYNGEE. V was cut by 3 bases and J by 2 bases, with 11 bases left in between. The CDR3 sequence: CASSGGGTNYGYTF. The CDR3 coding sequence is TGTGCCAGCAGCGGTGGAGGGACAAACTATGGCTACACCTTC.

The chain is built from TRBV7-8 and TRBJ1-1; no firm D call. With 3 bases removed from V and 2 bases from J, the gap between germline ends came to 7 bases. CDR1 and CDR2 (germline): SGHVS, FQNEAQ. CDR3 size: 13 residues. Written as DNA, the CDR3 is TGTGCCAGCAGCTTTCGGGGAAACACTGAAGCTTTCTTT. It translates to CASSFRGNTEAFF.

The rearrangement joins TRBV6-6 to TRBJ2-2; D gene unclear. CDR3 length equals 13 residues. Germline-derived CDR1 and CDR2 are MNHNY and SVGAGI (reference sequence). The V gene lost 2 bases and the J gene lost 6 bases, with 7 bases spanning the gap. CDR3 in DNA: TGTGCCAGCAGTTACATCGAGGCCGGGGAGCTGTTTTTT. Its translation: CASSYIEAGELFF.

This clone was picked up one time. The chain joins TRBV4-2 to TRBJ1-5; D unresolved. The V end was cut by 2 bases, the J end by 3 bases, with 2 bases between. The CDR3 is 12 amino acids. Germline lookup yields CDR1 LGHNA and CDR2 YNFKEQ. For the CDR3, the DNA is TGTGCCAGCAGCCAACTCAATCAGCCCCAGCATTTT. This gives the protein CASSQLNQPQHF.

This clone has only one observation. The CDR3: CASSLNVGPIYGYTF. The CDR3 DNA reads as TGTGCCAGCAGTTTAAATGTGGGGCCTATTTATGGCTACACCTTC. The V call is TRBV27, the J call TRBJ1-2; a possible D gene is TRBD1 (5 bases). The V gene's germline CDR1 is MNHEY and CDR2 SMNVEV (reference sequence). Between the trimmed V and J ends, which lost 2 bases and 5 bases, there was a span of 15 bases. The CDR3 length is 15 residues.

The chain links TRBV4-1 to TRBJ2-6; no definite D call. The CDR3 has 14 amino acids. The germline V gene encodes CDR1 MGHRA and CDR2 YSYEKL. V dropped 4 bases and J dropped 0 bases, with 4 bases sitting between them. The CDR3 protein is CASSPVSGANVLTF. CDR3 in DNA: TGCGCCAGCAGCCCAGTCTCTGGGGCCAACGTCCTGACTTTC.

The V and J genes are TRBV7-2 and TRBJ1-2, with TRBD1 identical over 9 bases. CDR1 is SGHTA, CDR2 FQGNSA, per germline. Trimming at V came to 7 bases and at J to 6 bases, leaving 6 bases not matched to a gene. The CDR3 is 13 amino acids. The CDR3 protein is CASTNRGQNGYTF. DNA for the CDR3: TGTGCCAGCACCAACAGGGGGCAAAATGGCTACACCTTC.